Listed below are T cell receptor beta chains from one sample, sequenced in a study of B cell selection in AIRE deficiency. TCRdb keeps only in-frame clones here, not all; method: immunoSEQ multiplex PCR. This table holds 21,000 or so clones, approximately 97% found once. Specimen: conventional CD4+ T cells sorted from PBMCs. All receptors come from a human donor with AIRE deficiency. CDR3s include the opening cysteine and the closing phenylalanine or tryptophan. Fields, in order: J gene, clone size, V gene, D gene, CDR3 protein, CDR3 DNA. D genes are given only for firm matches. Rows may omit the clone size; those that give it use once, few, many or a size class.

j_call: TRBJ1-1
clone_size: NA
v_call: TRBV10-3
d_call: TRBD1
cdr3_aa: CAIRATRGLNTEAFF
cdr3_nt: TGTGCCATCAGGGCGACCAGGGGGCTCAACACTGAAGCTTTCTTT

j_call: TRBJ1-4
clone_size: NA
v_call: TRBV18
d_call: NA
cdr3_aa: CASSQTPGEKLFF
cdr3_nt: TGTGCCAGCTCACAAACCCCGGGTGAAAAACTGTTTTTT

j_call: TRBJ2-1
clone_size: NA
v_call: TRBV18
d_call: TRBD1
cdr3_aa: CASSPDERAGGLFDEQFF
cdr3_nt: TGTGCCAGCTCACCGGACGAGCGCGCAGGGGGCTTGTTCGATGAGCAGTTCTTC

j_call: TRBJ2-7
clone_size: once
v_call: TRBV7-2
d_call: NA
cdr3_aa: CASSNSGGYEQYF
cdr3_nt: TGTGCCAGCAGCAATAGCGGAGGGTACGAGCAGTACTTC

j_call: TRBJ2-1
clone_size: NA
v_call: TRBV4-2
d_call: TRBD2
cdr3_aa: CASSQEGSGGAFHEQFF
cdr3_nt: TGTGCCAGCAGCCAAGAAGGTAGCGGGGGGGCCTTCCATGAGCAGTTCTTC

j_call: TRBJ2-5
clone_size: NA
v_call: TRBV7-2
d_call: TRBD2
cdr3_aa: CASAPMAGGETQYF
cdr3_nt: TGTGCCAGCGCTCCTATGGCGGGGGGGGAGACCCAGTACTTC

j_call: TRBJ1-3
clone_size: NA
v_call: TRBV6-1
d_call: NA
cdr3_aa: CASSGQDSGNTIYF
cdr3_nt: TGTGCCAGCAGTGGCCAGGATTCTGGAAACACCATATATTTT

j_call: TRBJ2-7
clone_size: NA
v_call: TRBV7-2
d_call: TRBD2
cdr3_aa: CASSFMTSPYEQYF
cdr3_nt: TGTGCCAGCAGCTTCATGACTAGCCCTTACGAGCAGTACTTC

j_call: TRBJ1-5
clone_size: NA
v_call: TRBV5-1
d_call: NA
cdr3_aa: CASSRDGNQPQHF
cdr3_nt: TGCGCCAGCAGTCGGGATGGCAATCAGCCCCAGCATTTT

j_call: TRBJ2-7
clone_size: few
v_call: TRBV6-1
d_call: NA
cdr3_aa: CASSEPPLGYEQYF
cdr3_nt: TGTGCCAGCAGTGAACCCCCACTCGGCTACGAGCAGTACTTC

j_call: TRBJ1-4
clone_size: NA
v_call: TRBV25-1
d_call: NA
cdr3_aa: CASSELDTSYEKLFF
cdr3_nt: TGTGCCAGCAGTGAATTGGACACATCGTATGAAAAACTGTTTTTT

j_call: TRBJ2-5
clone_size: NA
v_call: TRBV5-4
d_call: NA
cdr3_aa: CASSLSQAGETQYF
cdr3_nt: TGTGCCAGCAGCTTGAGCCAGGCGGGAGAGACCCAGTACTTC

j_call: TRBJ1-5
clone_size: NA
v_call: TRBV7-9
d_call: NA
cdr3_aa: CASGEYGNQPQHF
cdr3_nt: TGTGCCAGTGGGGAATATGGCAATCAGCCCCAGCATTTT

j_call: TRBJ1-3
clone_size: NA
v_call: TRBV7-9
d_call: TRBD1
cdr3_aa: CASSLGTGISGNTIYF
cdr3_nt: TGTGCCAGCAGCTTAGGGACAGGGATCTCTGGAAACACCATATATTTT

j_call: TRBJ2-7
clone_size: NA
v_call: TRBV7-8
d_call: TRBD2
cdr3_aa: CASSLGRRTSDSYEQYF
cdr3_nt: TGTGCCAGCAGCTTAGGTCGCAGGACTAGCGACTCCTACGAGCAGTACTTC

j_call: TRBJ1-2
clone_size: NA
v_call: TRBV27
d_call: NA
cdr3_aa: CASANTMPRYTF
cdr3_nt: TGTGCCAGCGCAAATACTATGCCGCGCTACACCTTC

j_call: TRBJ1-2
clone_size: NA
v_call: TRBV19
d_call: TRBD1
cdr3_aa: CASSDRDYGYTF
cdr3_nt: TGTGCCAGTAGTGACAGGGACTATGGCTACACCTTC

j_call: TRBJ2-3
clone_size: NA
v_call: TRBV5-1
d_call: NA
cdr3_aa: CASSQGFRAPLDTQYF
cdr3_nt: TGCGCCAGCAGCCAGGGGTTCCGGGCCCCACTGGATACGCAGTATTTT

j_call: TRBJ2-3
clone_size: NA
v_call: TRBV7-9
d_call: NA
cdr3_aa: CASSLDPGRMTDTQYF
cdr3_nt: TGTGCCAGCAGCTTAGACCCGGGGCGCATGACAGATACGCAGTATTTT

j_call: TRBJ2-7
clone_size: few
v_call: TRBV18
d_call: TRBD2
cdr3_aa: CASSAGTNYEQYF
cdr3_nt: TGTGCCAGTTCAGCGGGGACTAATTACGAGCAGTACTTC

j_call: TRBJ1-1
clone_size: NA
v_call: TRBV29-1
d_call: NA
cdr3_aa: CSVLGRMNTEAFF
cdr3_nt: TGCAGCGTTCTAGGACGGATGAACACTGAAGCTTTCTTT

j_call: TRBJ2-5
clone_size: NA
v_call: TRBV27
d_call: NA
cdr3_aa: CAVGRRNQETQYF
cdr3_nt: TGTGCCGTCGGCCGGCGGAACCAAGAGACCCAGTACTTC